The 22 T cell receptor beta chains listed next were all sequenced from one sample in a study of monozygotic twins with cystic fibrosis. TCRdb keeps only in-frame clones here, not all; method: immunoSEQ multiplex PCR. The repertoire holds approximately 10,000 clones, with almost 85% as singletons. Material: blood. The receptors here all came from a man between 18 and 29 years old with cystic fibrosis.

V and J are TRBV5-1 and TRBJ2-1; maybe TRBD2 (5 bases). Germline loops: CDR1 SGHRS, CDR2 YFSETQ. V lost 4 bases and J 7 bases, leaving 12 bases between the germline ends. The CDR3 loop spans 13 amino acids. As DNA, the CDR3 is TGCGCCAGCAGCCGGAGGTCCTCGAATGAGCAGTTCTTC. Translation gives CASSRRSSNEQFF.

The V gene is TRBV7-6, the J gene TRBJ2-3; no clear D. V dropped 5 bases and J dropped 5 bases, with 5 bases sitting between them. The germline CDR1 and CDR2 sequences are SGHVS and FNYEAQ. There are 11 residues in the CDR3. The CDR3 coding sequence is TGTGCCAGCAGCGATAGAGATACGCAGTATTTT. Its translation: CASSDRDTQYF.

The chain carries TRBV11-3 and TRBJ2-1, with D possibly TRBD2 on 6 matching bases. Trimming left V 5 bases short and J 4 bases short, with 18 bases between. CDR3 size: 16 residues. Germline V lookup: CDR1 SGHNT, CDR2 YENEEA. CDR3 coding DNA: TGTGCCAGCAGCCCGGTTGGGGGGATCGGGTACAATGAGCAGTTCTTC. This codes for CASSPVGGIGYNEQFF.

The chain uses TRBV4-1 and TRBJ2-4; 15 nucleotides agree with TRBD2. The V segment lost 2 bases and the J segment 1 base; nucleotides outside the gene matches: 9. Germline CDR1 and CDR2: MGHRA and YSYEKL. CDR3 length: 20 residues. The CDR3 reads CASSQRTSGGAVGAKNIQYF. CDR3 bases: TGCGCCAGCAGCCAACGGACTAGCGGGGGGGCCGTCGGGGCCAAAAACATTCAGTACTTC.

The rearrangement links TRBV6-6 to TRBJ1-1; a weak D match, TRBD1 (5 bases). Germline V gives CDR1 MNHNY, CDR2 SVGAGI (reference sequence). CDR3 length: 12 amino acids. V lost 6 bases and J 8 bases, leaving 13 bases between the germline ends. CDR3 sequence reads: CASRYRDVEAFF. The CDR3 bases are TGTGCCAGCAGGTACCGGGACGTCGAAGCTTTCTTT.

The rearrangement links TRBV9 to TRBJ2-2; the D gene is possibly TRBD1 (6 bases). CDR3 length: 16 residues. The V end lost 0 bases, the J end lost 1 base, and 10 bases lay between the germline ends. Germline V gene sequence: CDR1 SGDLS, CDR2 YYNGEE. The CDR3 loop is CASSVEQGGNTGELFF. CDR3 nucleotides: TGTGCCAGCAGCGTAGAACAGGGCGGGAACACCGGGGAGCTGTTTTTT.

This rearrangement joins TRBV13 to TRBJ2-5; 10 positions agree with TRBD2. The CDR3 spans 13 residues. Germline CDR1 reads PRHDT; CDR2 reads FYEKMQ (reference sequence). The V gene end was trimmed by 10 bases and the J gene end by 1 base; junction bases not matched to a gene: 3. Here the CDR3 DNA reads TGTGCCATCCGGACTAGCGGCCAAGAGACCCAGTACTTC. Translation: CAIRTSGQETQYF.

J is TRBJ2-3 and V is TRBV29-1, with TRBD2 matching over 7 bases. The CDR3 is made up of 14 amino acids. The J segment lost 4 bases and the V segment lost 6 bases, leaving 10 bases of the junction unmatched. CDR1 and CDR2 from the germline V gene are SQVTM and ANQGSEA. The CDR3 here is CSVGPSGGPDTQYF. CDR3 in DNA: TGCAGCGTGGGCCCTAGCGGAGGGCCAGATACGCAGTATTTT.

This CDR3 reads CASTWAGEGYTF. CDR3 DNA: TGTGCCAGCACCTGGGCCGGGGAGGGCTACACCTTC. The chain links TRBV7-2 to TRBJ1-2, with no clear D. CDR1 is SGHTA and CDR2 is FQGNSA in the germline V gene. This CDR3 contains 12 residues. Trimming pared 7 bases from V and 8 bases from J, leaving 14 bases between. Filled out from reference TRBV7-2 and TRBJ1-2, the complete variable domain reads GAGVSQSPSNKVTEKGKDVELRCDPISGHTALYWYRQSLGQGLEFLIYFQGNSAPDKSGLPSDRFSAERTGGSVSTLTIQRTQQEDSAVYLCASTWAGEGYTFGSGTRLTVV.

The gene calls are TRBV4-3 and TRBJ2-3; D may correspond to TRBD1 or TRBD2 (5 bases each). Germline-derived CDR1 and CDR2 are LGHNA and YSLEER. The CDR3 sequence is 15 residues long. Deletions cut 3 bases from V and 6 bases from J, with 16 bases between. CDR3 coding DNA: TGCGCCAGCAGCCAGGCCGGGGCGTTGGCGGATACGCAGTATTTT. The encoded protein is CASSQAGALADTQYF.

This chain joins TRBV6-6 and TRBJ2-2; the match to TRBD1 covers 9 bases. This CDR3 is built from 15 residues. Germline values: CDR1 MNHNY, CDR2 SVGAGI (reference sequence). J was trimmed by 1 base and V by 6 bases; bases with no gene match: 3. The CDR3 region is CASRSGQGNTGELFF. CDR3 DNA sequence: TGTGCCAGCAGATCGGGACAGGGGAACACCGGGGAGCTGTTTTTT.

The chain recombines TRBV19 with TRBJ2-7, with 7 bases identical to TRBD2. Unmatched junction bases numbered 12, after V lost 7 bases and J lost 3 bases. Germline CDR1 and CDR2: LNHDA and SQIVND (reference sequence). This CDR3 is built from 15 residues. The CDR3 DNA reads as TGTGCCAGTACGTCGAGGACTAGGTTGGACTACGAGCAGTACTTC. Its translation: CASTSRTRLDYEQYF.

The CDR3 here is CASSLAGGDYNEQFF. CDR3 in DNA: TGTGCCAGCAGTTTAGCGGGAGGGGACTACAATGAGCAGTTCTTC. The V and J genes are TRBV6-4 and TRBJ2-1; 11 bases fit TRBD2. Germline lookup yields CDR1 MRHNA and CDR2 SNTAGT. This CDR3 region has 15 residues. Unmatched junction bases numbered 3, after V lost 5 bases and J lost 3 bases.

The chain recombines TRBV28 with TRBJ1-2; 9 bases agree with TRBD1. In germline, CDR1 is MDHEN, CDR2 SYDVKM. CDR3 length: 14 amino acids. V lost 6 bases and J lost 4; bases outside the gene matches: 6. This CDR3 is CASRETTGGYGYTF. For the CDR3, the DNA is TGTGCCAGCAGAGAAACGACAGGGGGCTATGGCTACACCTTC.

The J gene is TRBJ2-7, the V gene TRBV30; 11 positions agree with TRBD1. Germline V lookup: CDR1 GTSNPN, CDR2 SVGIG (reference sequence). The V and J ends lost 3 bases and 4 bases, in that order; junction bases with no gene match: 5. The CDR3 covers 14 residues. The CDR3 protein is CAWSFGTGGYEQYF. CDR3 sequence (DNA): TGTGCCTGGAGCTTCGGGACAGGGGGTTACGAGCAGTACTTC.

This clone turned up a few times. CDR3 in amino acids: CASSDRTYGGYTF. The CDR3 DNA reads as TGTGCCAGCAGTGATAGGACATACGGTGGCTACACCTTC. J is TRBJ1-2 and V is TRBV2; D is perhaps TRBD1 (5 bases). The CDR3 loop spans 13 amino acids. CDR1 and CDR2 (germline): SNHLY, FYNNEI. V was clipped by 3 bases and J by 7 bases, with 12 bases between them. The variable domain in full, with the rest retrieved from reference TRBV2 and TRBJ1-2, is EPEVTQTPSHQVTQMGQEVILRCVPISNHLYFYWYRQILGQKVEFLVSFYNNEISEKSEIFDDQFSVERPDGSNFTLKIRSTKLEDSAMYFCASSDRTYGGYTFGSGTRLTVV.

The chain has TRBV19 and TRBJ1-2; no firm D call. V lost 5 bases and J 8 bases, leaving 15 bases between the germline ends. Germline V gene lookup returns CDR1 LNHDA and CDR2 SQIVND (reference sequence). The CDR3 loop spans 13 amino acids. CDR3 coding DNA: TGTGCCAGTAGTTTCCCGGGAGGATTGGGCTACACCTTC. Translated, it gives CASSFPGGLGYTF. Complete variable domain (other parts from reference TRBV19 and TRBJ1-2): DGGITQSPKYLFRKEGQNVTLSCEQNLNHDAMYWYRQDPGQGLRLIYYSQIVNDFQKGDIAEGYSVSREKKESFPLTVTSAQKNPTAFYLCASSFPGGLGYTFGSGTRLTVV.

CDR3 amino acids: CASSEVARPPSTDTQYF. In DNA form, the CDR3 reads TGTGCCAGCAGTGAGGTGGCGCGACCACCCAGCACAGATACGCAGTATTTT. V usage is TRBV6-1 and J usage is TRBJ2-3; D ambiguous. CDR1 and CDR2 (germline): MNHNS, SASEGT. The CDR3 covers 17 residues. The ends were cut back, 3 bases at V and 0 bases at J, with 16 bases in the middle.

In its sample, this clone was seen a few times. The DNA of the CDR3 is TGTGCCTGGAGTGTATGGGACGGTAACACTGAAGCTTTCTTT. Translated, it gives CAWSVWDGNTEAFF. This sequence joins TRBV30 and TRBJ1-1; weak D call: TRBD1 (5 bases). This CDR3 is 14 amino acids long. CDR1 is GTSNPN, CDR2 SVGIG, per germline (reference sequence). The V end lost 0 bases, the J end lost 2 bases, and 10 bases lay between the germline ends.

There are a few counts of this clone. J is TRBJ1-1 and V is TRBV30; D uncertain. Germline loops: CDR1 GTSNPN, CDR2 SVGIG (reference sequence). The V gene lost 8 bases and the J gene lost 2 bases, with 12 bases spanning the gap. There are 12 residues in the CDR3. In DNA form, the CDR3 reads TGTGCCCGGGCCGCGGGTAACACTGAAGCTTTCTTT. The encoded protein is CARAAGNTEAFF.

The chain recombines TRBV4-1 with TRBJ2-1, with 7 bases matching TRBD2. V lost 0 bases, J lost 6 bases, and 5 bases stayed unmatched. The CDR3 runs to 15 residues. Germline lookup yields CDR1 MGHRA and CDR2 YSYEKL. This CDR3 is CASSQELAGPNEQFF. The CDR3 nucleotides are TGCGCCAGCAGCCAAGAATTAGCGGGTCCCAATGAGCAGTTCTTC.

The chain employs TRBV28 and TRBJ2-5; tentative D call: TRBD1 (6 bases). The germline CDR1 and CDR2 sequences are MDHEN and SYDVKM. V was pared by 5 bases and J by 2 bases, with 12 bases between. The CDR3 spans 14 residues. The CDR3 DNA reads TGTGCCAGCAGTCAGACAGGAGGTCAAGAGACCCAGTACTTC. This sequence encodes CASSQTGGQETQYF.